This TCR beta chain comes out of a study of blood T cell repertoires in COVID-19. Study as a whole: Some COVID-19 samples were acute and others convalescent; all came from the United States, Italy and Spain. Nucleic acid was either cDNA or gDNA, and it came from T cells, B-cell-depleted T cells, or PBMCs.

Germline assignment: CDR1 KGHDR and CDR2 SFDVKD. With 1 base clipped from V and 3 bases from J, the junction kept 6 bases outside the gene matches. This CDR3 has 17 amino acids. Per the study methods: Estimated nucleated cell counts came from reference gene primer amplification. The assay was immunoSEQ multiplex PCR, and TCRdb's table has in-frame clones only and misses some. The V and J calls and clone size are taken from that table; D and trimming were inferred from the DNA. The table lists approximately 38,000 clones, 80% to 90% of them singletons. The chain uses TRBV24-1 and TRBJ2-3; 10 nucleotides agree with TRBD2. Specimen: peripheral blood. This sequence was found in a man aged 25-45 years with active or convalescent COVID-19. The CDR3 sequence: CATSDFGPSGRTDTQYF. DNA for the CDR3: TGTGCCACCAGTGATTTCGGGCCTAGCGGGAGAACAGATACGCAGTATTTT.